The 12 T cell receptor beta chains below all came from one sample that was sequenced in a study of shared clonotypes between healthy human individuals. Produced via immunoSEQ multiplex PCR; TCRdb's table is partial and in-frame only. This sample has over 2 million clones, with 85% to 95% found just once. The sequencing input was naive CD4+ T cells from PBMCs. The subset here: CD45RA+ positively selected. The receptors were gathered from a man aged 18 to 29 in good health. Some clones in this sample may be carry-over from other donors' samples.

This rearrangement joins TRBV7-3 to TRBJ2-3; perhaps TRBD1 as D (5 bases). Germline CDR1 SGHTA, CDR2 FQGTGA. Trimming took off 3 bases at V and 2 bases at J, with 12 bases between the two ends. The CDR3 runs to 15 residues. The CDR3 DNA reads TGTGCCAGCAGCTTCAGGGTCTCCTCCACAGATACGCAGTATTTT. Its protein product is CASSFRVSSTDTQYF.

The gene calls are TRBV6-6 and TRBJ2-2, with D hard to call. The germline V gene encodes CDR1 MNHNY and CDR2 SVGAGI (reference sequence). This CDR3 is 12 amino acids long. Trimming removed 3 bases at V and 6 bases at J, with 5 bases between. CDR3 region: CASSYRAGELFF. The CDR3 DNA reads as TGTGCCAGCAGTTATAGGGCCGGGGAGCTGTTTTTT.

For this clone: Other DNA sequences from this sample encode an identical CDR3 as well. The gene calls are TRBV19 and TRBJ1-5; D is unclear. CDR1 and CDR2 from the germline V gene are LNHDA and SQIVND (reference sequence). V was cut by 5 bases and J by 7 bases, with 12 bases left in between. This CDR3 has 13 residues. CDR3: CASSPGLWQPQHF. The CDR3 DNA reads TGTGCCAGTAGTCCTGGGTTATGGCAGCCCCAGCATTTT.

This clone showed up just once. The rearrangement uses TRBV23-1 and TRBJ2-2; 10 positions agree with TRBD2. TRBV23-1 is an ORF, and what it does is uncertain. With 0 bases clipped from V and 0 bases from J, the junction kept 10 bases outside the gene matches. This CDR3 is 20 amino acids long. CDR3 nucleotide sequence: TGCGCCAGCAGTCAATCCCTCACGGTAGCGGGAGGATCGAACACCGGGGAGCTGTTTTTT. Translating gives CASSQSLTVAGGSNTGELFF.

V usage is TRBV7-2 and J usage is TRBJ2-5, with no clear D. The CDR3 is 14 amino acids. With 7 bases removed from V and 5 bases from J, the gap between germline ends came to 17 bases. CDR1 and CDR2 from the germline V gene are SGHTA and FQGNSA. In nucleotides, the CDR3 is TGTGCCAGCATCCCCCCCCGGCTAGGCGAGACCCAGTACTTC. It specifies CASIPPRLGETQYF.

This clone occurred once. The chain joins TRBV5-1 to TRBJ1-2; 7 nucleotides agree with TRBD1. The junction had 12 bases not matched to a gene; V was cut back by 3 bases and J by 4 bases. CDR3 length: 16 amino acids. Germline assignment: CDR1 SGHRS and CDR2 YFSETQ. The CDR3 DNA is TGCGCCAGCAGCTCAGGGGACAGCAGGAACACCTATGGCTACACCTTC. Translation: CASSSGDSRNTYGYTF.

For the CDR3, the DNA is TGTGCCAGCACAACCAGCGGGAGGCCAGGGCGGGCCGAGCAGTACTTC. This gives the protein CASTTSGRPGRAEQYF. The chain recombines TRBV25-1 with TRBJ2-7, with 9 bases that match TRBD2. Germline V gene data show CDR1 as MGHDK and CDR2 as SYGVNS. V shed 7 bases and J 6 bases; nucleotides not matched to a gene: 16. The CDR3 is 16 amino acids.

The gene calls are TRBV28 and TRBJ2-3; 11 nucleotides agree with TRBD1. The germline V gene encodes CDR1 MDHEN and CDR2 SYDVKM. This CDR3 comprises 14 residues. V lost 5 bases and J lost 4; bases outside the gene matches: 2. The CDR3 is CASSGQGAPDTQYF. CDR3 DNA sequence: TGTGCCAGCAGTGGACAGGGGGCCCCAGATACGCAGTATTTT.

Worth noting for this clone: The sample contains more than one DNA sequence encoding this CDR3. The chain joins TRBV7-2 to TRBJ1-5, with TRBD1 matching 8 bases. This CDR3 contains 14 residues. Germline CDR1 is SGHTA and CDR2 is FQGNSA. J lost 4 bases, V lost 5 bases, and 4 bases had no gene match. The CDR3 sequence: CASSDRTGNQPQHF. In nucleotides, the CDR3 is TGTGCCAGCAGCGACCGGACAGGGAATCAGCCCCAGCATTTT.

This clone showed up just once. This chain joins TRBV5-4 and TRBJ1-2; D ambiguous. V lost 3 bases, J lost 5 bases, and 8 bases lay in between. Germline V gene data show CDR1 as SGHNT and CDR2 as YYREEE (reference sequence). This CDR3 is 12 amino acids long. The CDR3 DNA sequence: TGTGCCAGCAGCTCGGATACTTATGGCTACACCTTC. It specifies CASSSDTYGYTF. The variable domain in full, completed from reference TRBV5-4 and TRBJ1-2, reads ETGVTQSPTHLIKTRGQQVTLRCSSQSGHNTVSWYQQALGQGPQFIFQYYREEENGRGNFPPRFSGLQFPNYSSELNVNALELDDSALYLCASSSDTYGYTFGSGTRLTVV.

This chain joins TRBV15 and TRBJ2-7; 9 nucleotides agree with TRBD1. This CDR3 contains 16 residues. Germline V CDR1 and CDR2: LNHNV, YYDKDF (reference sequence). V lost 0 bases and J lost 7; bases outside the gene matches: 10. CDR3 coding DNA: TGTGCCACCAGCAGAGACACCGGGACAGGGACGGGGGAGCAGTACTTC. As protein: CATSRDTGTGTGEQYF.

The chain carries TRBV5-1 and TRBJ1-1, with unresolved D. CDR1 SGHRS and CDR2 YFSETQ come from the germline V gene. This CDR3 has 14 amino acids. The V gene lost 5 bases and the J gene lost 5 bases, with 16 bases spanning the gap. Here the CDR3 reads CASRRGGEMTEAFF. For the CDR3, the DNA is TGCGCCAGCAGAAGAGGCGGGGAGATGACTGAAGCTTTCTTT.